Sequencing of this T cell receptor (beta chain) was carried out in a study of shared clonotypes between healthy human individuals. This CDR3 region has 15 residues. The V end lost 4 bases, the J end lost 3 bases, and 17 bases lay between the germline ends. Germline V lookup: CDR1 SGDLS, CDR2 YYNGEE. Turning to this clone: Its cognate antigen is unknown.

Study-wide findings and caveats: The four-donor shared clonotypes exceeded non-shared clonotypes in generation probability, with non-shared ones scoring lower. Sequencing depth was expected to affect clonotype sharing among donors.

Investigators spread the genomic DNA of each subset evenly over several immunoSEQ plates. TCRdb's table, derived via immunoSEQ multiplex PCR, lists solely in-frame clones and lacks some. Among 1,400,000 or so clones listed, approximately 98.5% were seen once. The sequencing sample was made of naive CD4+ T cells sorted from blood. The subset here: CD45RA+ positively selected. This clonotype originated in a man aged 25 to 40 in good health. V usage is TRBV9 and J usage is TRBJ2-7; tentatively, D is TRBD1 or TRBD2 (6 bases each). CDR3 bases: TGTGCCAGCAGCCCCAGAGGGGGGCTCTACTACGAGCAGTACTTC. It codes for CASSPRGGLYYEQYF.